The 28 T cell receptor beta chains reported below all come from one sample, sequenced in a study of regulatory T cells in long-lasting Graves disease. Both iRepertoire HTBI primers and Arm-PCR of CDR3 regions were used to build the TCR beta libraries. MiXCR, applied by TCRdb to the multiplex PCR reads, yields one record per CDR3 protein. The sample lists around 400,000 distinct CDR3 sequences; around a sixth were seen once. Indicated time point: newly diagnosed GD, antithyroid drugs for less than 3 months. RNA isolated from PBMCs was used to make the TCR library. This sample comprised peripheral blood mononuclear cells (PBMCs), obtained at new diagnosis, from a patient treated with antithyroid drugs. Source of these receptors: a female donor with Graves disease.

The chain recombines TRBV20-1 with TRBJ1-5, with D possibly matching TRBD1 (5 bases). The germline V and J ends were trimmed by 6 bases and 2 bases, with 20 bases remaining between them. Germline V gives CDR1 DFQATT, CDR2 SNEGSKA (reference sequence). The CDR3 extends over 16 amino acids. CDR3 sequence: CSATQGLAGGNQPQHF. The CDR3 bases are TGCAGTGCCACCCAGGGACTAGCGGGAGGCAATCAGCCCCAGCATTTT.

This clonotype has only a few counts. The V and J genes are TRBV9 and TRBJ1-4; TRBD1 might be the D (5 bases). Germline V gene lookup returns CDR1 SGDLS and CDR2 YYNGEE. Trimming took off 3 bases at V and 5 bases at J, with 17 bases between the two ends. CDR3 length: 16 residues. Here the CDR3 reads CASSAEPGPINEKLFF. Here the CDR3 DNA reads TGTGCCAGCAGCGCAGAACCGGGACCGATCAATGAAAAACTGTTTTTT.

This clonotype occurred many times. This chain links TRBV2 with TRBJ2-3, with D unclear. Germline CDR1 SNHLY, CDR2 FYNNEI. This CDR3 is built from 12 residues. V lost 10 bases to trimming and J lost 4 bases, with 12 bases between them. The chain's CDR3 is CATLVMADTQYF. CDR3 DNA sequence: TGTGCCACCCTAGTGATGGCAGATACGCAGTATTTT.

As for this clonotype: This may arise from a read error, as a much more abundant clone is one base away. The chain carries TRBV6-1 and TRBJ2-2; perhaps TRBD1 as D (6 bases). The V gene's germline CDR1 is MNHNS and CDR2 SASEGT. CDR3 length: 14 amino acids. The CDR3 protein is CASSAQGYTRELFF. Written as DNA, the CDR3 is TGTGCCAGCAGCGCACAGGGATACACCAGGGAGCTGTTTTTT.

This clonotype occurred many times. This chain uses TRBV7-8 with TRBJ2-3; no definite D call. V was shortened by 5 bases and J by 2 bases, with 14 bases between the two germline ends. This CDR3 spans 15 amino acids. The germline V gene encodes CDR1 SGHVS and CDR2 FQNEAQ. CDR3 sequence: CASSPDIGVTDTQYF. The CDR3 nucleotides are TGTGCCAGCAGCCCCGACATCGGAGTCACAGATACGCAGTATTTT. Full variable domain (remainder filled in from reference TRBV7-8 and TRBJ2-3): GAGVSQSPRYKVAKRGQDVALRCDPISGHVSLFWYQQALGQGPEFLTYFQNEAQLDKSGLPSDRFFAERPEGSVSTLKIQRTQQEDSAVYLCASSPDIGVTDTQYFGPGTRLTVL.

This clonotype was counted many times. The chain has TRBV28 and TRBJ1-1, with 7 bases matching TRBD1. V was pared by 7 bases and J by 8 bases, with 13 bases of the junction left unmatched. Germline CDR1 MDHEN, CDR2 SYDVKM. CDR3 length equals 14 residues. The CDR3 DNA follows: TGTGCCAGCATCCACCCAGGGGGTATGGGGGAAGCTTTCTTT. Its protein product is CASIHPGGMGEAFF. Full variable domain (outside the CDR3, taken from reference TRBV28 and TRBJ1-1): DVKVTQSSRYLVKRTGEKVFLECVQDMDHENMFWYRQDPGLGLRLIYFSYDVKMKEKGDIPEGYSVSREKKERFSLILESASTNQTSMYLCASIHPGGMGEAFFGQGTRLTVV.

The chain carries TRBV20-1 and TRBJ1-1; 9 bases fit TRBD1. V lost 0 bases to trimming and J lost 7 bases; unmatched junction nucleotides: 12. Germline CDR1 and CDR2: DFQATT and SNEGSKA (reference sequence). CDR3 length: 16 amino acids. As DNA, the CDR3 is TGCAGTGCTAGAGATCGGGGGACAGGGCGTCCGGGTGAAGCTTTCTTT. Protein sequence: CSARDRGTGRPGEAFF.

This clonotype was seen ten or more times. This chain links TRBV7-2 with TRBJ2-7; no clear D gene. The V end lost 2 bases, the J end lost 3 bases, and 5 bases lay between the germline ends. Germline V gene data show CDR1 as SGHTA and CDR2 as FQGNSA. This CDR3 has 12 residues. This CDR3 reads CASSLTRYEQYF. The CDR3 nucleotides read TGTGCCAGCAGCTTAACGCGCTACGAGCAGTACTTC.

The CDR3 DNA follows: TGTGCCAGCAGTTTACCAGACAGGGGGAGAGGCTACACCTTC. As protein: CASSLPDRGRGYTF. The chain couples TRBV28 to TRBJ1-2; 9 bases are shared with TRBD1. CDR1 MDHEN and CDR2 SYDVKM come from the germline V gene. The CDR3 loop spans 14 amino acids. Trimming at V came to 2 bases and at J to 8 bases, leaving 6 bases not matched to a gene.

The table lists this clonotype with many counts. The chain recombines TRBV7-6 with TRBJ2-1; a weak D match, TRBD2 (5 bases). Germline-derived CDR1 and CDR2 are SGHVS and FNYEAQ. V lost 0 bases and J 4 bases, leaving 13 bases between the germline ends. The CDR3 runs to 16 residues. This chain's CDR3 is CASSLAGIAQYNEQFF. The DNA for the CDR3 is TGTGCCAGCAGCTTAGCCGGGATAGCCCAGTACAATGAGCAGTTCTTC. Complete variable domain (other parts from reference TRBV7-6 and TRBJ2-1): GAGVSQSPRYKVTKRGQDVALRCDPISGHVSLYWYRQALGQGPEFLTYFNYEAQQDKSGLPNDRFSAERPEGSISTLTIQRTEQRDSAMYRCASSLAGIAQYNEQFFGPGTRLTVL.

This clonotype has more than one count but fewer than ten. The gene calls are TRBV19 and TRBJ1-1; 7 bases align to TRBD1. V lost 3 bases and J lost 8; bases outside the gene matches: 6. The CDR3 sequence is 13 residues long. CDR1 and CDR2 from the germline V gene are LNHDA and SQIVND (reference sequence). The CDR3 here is CASSIRRDSEAFF. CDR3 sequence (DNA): TGTGCCAGTAGTATCCGGCGGGACAGCGAAGCTTTCTTT.

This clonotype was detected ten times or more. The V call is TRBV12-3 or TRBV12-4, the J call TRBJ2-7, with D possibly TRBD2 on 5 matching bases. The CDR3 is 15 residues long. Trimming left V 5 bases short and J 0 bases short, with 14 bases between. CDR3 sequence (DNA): TGTGCCAGCAGTGTCCTGTCGGGGAGCTCCTACGAGCAGTACTTC. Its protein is CASSVLSGSSYEQYF.

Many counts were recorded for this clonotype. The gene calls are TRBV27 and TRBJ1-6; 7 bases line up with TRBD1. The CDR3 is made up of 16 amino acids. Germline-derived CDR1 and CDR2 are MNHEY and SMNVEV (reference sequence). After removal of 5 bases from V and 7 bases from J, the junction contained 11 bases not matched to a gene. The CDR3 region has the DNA TGTGCCAGCAGTAAACCACCCGGGACAGTAAATTCACCCCTCCACTTT. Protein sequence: CASSKPPGTVNSPLHF.

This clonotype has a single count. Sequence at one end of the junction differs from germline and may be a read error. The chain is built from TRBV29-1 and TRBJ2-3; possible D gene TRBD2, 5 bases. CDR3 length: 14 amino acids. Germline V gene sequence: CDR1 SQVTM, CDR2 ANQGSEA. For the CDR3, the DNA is TGCAGCGTTGTTCGGGATGGGAGTGCAGATGCGCAGTATTTT. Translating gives CSVVRDGSADAQYF.

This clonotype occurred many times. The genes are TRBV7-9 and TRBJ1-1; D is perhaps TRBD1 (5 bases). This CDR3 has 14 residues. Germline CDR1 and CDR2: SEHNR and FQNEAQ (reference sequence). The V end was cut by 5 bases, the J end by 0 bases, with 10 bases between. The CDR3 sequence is CASSVTAMNTEAFF. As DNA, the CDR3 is TGTGCCAGCAGCGTGACAGCTATGAACACTGAAGCTTTCTTT.

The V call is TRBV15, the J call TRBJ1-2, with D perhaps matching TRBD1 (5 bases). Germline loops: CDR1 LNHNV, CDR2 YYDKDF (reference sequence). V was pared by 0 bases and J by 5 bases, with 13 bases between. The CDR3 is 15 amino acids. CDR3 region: CATSREGGGGYGYTF. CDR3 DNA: TGTGCCACCAGCAGAGAAGGCGGGGGGGGGTATGGCTACACCTTC.

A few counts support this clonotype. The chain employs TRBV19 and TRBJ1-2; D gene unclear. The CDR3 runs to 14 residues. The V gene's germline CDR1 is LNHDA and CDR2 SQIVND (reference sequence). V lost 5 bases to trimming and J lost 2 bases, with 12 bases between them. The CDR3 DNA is TGTGCCAGTAGTGATACTGCGCGAAACTATGGCTACACCTTC. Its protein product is CASSDTARNYGYTF.

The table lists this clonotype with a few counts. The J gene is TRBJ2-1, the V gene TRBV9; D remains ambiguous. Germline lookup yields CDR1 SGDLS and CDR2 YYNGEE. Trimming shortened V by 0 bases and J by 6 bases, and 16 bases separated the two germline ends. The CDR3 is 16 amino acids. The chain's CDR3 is CASSVDARQIINEQFF. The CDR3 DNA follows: TGTGCCAGCAGCGTAGACGCCCGCCAAATTATCAATGAGCAGTTCTTC.

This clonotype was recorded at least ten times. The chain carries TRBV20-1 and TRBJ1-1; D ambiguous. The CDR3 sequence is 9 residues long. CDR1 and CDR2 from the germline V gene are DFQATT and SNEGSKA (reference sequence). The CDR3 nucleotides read TGCAGCCCAGACACTGAAGCTTTCTTT. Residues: CSPDTEAFF.

The CDR3 DNA sequence: TGCAGTGCTAGCCGCACAGGGGACTATGGCTACACCTTC. This translates into CSASRTGDYGYTF. The chain employs TRBV20-1 and TRBJ1-2; 7 positions match TRBD1. The CDR3 runs 13 residues. J lost 3 bases, V lost 3 bases, and 4 bases had no gene match. The germline V gene encodes CDR1 DFQATT and CDR2 SNEGSKA (reference sequence).

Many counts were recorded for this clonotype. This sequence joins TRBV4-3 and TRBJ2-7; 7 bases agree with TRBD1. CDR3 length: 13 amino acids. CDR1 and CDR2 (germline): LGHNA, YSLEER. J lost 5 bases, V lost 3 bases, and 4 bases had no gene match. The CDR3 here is CASSQEQGNEQYF. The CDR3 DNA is TGCGCCAGCAGCCAGGAACAGGGGAACGAGCAGTACTTC.

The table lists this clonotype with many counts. The CDR3, as DNA: TGCGCCAGCAGAGGGGATACGAACACCGGGGAGCTGTTTTTT. Encoded protein: CASRGDTNTGELFF. The chain couples TRBV5-1 to TRBJ2-2, with a possible D match to TRBD1 (5 bases). The germline V gene has CDR1 SGHRS and CDR2 YFSETQ. This CDR3 spans 14 amino acids. Trimming pared 5 bases from V and 0 bases from J, leaving 8 bases between.

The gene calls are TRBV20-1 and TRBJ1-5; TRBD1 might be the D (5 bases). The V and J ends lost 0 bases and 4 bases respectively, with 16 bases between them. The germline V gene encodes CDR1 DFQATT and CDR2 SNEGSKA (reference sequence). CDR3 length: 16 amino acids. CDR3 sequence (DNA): TGCAGTGCTAGAGATCGGGGGTTTGGTGGAAATCAGCCCCAGCATTTT. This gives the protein CSARDRGFGGNQPQHF.

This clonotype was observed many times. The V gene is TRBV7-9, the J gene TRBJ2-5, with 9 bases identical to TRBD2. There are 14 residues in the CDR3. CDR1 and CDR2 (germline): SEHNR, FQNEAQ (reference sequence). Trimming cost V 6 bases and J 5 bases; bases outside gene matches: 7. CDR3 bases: TGTGCCAGCAGTTTGGGACTAGCAGGGGAGACCCAGTACTTC. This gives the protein CASSLGLAGETQYF.

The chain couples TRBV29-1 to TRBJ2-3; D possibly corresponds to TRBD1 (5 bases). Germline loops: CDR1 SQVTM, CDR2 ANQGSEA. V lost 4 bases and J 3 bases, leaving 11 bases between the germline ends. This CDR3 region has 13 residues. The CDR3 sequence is CSVGGRDTDTQYF. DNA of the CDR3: TGCAGCGTTGGTGGCAGGGATACAGATACGCAGTATTTT.

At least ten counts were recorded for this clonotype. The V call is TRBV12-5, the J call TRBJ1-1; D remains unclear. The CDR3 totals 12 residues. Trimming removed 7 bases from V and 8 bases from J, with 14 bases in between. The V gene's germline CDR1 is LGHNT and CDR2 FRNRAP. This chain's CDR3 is CASARGRTEAFF. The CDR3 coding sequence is TGTGCTAGTGCCCGAGGACGTACCGAAGCTTTCTTT.

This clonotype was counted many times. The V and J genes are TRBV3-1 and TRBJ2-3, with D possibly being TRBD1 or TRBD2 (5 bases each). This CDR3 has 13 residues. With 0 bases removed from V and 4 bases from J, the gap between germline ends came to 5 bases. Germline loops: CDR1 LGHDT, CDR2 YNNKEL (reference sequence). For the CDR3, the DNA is TGTGCCAGCAGCCAAGAGGGACCAGATACGCAGTATTTT. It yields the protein CASSQEGPDTQYF.

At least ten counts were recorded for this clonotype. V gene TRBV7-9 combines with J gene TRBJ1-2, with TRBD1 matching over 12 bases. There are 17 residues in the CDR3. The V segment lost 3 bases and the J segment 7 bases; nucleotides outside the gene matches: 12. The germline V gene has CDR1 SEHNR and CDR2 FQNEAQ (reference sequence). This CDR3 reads CASSLGQGAFPLSGYTF. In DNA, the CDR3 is TGTGCCAGCAGCTTGGGACAGGGGGCGTTTCCCCTATCTGGCTACACCTTC.